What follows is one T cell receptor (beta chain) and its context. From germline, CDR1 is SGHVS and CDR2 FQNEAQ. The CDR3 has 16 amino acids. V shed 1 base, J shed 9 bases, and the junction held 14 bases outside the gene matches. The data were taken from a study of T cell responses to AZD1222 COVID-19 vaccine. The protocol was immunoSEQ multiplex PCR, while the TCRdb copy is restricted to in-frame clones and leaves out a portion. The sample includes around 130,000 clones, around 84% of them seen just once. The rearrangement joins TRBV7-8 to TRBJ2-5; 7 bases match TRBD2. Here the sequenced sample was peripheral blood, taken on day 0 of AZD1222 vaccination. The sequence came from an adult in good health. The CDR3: CASSLEESGMRTSQYF. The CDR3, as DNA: TGTGCCAGCAGCTTAGAGGAGAGCGGGATGCGGACTTCCCAGTACTTC. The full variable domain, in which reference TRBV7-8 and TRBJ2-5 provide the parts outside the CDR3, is GAGVSQSPRYKVAKRGQDVALRCDPISGHVSLFWYQQALGQGPEFLTYFQNEAQLDKSGLPSDRFFAERPEGSVSTLKIQRTQQEDSAVYLCASSLEESGMRTSQYFGPGTRLLVL.